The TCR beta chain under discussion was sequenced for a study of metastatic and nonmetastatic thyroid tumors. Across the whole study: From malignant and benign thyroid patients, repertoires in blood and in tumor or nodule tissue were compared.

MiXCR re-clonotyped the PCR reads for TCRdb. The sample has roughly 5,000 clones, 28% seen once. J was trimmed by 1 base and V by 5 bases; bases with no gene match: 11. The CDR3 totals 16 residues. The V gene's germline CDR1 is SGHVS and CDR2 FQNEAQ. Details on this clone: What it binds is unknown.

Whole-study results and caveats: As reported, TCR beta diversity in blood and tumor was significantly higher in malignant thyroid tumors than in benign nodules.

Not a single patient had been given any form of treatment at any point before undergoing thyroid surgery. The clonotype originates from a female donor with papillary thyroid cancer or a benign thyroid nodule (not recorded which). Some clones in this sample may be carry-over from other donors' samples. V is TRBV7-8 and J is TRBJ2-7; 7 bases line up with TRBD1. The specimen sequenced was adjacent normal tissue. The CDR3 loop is CASSTSPGQLSYEQYF. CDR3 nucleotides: TGTGCCAGCAGCACATCTCCGGGACAGCTATCCTACGAGCAGTACTTC.